This T cell receptor beta chain stems from a study of cytomegalovirus exposure and HLA in healthy donors (TCRdb year 2017). With regard to the full study: According to an earlier analysis of a few hundred of the donors, about 179 million T cells yielded 117 million unique TCR beta sequences and 276 Gb of sequence data. High-throughput TCR immunosequencing, statistical association of individual TCRs with disease status, and machine learning were combined to predict cytomegalovirus infection status. Across approximately 400 genotyped donors of the cohort, an average of about 250,000 unique TCR beta nucleotide sequences per donor were sequenced, and roughly 20% of those sequences were non-productive. Besides the first cohort of roughly 660 subjects, a separate validation cohort made up of some 110 different subjects was used. HLA typing included class I and class II loci at four-digit resolution. All discovery cohort repertoires had been generated on a single sequencing platform. In an earlier analysis of 587 of the donors, high-throughput TCR beta sequencing was used to judge whether each TCR beta V gene segment behaved as functional or pseudogenic. Roughly five DR-DQ haplotypes were handled as single units for association and clustering, since linkage in the cohort was strong. The study profiled the T cell repertoires of some 610 subjects by immunosequencing and related them to cytomegalovirus serostatus. The later analysis used no new phenotypic data to find candidate immune exposures, relying instead on TCR beta sequences and their occurrence across donors. The number of donors typed differed by locus, with roughly 629-640 for A, B, C, DRB1 and DQB1, roughly 550 for DQA1, approximately 570 for DPA1, and about 450 for DPB1. Among the roughly 400 genotyped donors, around 79% belonged to the genetic ancestry cluster associated with self-reported Caucasian donors. Alongside the repertoire data, information on donor age, sex, ethnicity and CMV serostatus was compiled. The study aimed to test whether cataloging public T cell receptors could reveal signatures of past pathogen exposure. In a later genetic analysis, genome-wide SNP genotypes for about 55% of the roughly 700 donors were used, and that subset was treated as a discovery cohort. Roughly 300 gigabases of sequencing data and 91 million or so unique TCR sequences made up an early release that covered approximately 700 HLA-typed donors. A later analysis re-analyzed previously published TCR beta repertoires from 666 donors and added high-resolution HLA genotyping to study TCR occurrence patterns. The investigation overall reported the following: According to a later analysis, parvovirus B19, influenza, CMV and Epstein-Barr virus appeared linked to several top co-occurrence clusters. The earlier analysis of some 560 of the donors excluded approximately 17 rarely observed V segments, including chromosome 9 orphons, because counts were too low. Compared with equally common non-associated chains, HLA-associated TCR beta chains in a later analysis were more clonally expanded and had lower generation probabilities. At a false discovery rate of 0.05, a later analysis linked 16,000 or so TCR beta sequences to specific HLA alleles. The authors suggested that the approach could potentially be extended to other disease states and immunological phenotypes. In both the original and validation cohorts, the classifier was reported to diagnose cytomegalovirus status with high specificity and sensitivity. Most TCR sequences were observed very rarely across donors, whereas some public TCRs were present in many individuals. When HLA alleles, especially DR and DQ, strongly co-occurred, attributing TCR associations to individual alleles was difficult. An association between a missense DCLRE1C variant and V-gene and J-gene trimming of TCR beta chains was found in a later genetic analysis and replicated in an independent cohort. A few of the identified cytomegalovirus-associated TCR beta chains were confirmed in vitro to be specific for cytomegalovirus antigens. According to a later analysis, TCR association rates differed among HLA loci, with DRB1 alleles showing the most associated TCRs and HLA-C alleles showing the fewest. According to a later genetic analysis, donors in an Asian-associated ancestry cluster had fewer N-insertions in productive TCRs than the roughly 670-donor mean. A total of roughly 160 TCR beta chains were listed by the study as associated with cytomegalovirus. In a later analysis, most CMV-associated TCR beta chains were found to appear HLA-restricted, with HLA associations seemingly driven largely by CMV exposure. Roughly uniform sequencing depth across donors was assumed in presence/absence analyses, although this assumption may not hold. Some IMGT-functional V segments, including TRBV6-2 and TRBV6-3, could not be distinguished by the 87-base-pair reads and were therefore excluded. Because HLA typing was missing for some donors at each locus, association tests included only the typed subset. In an earlier analysis of approximately 600 of the donors, most TCR beta V segments were observed in productive rearrangements about 87% or about 30% of the time, broadly matching IMGT annotations. This cohort had only TCR beta chains sequenced, and the lack of alpha or paired-chain data limited which features could be detected. A group of highly shared sequence variants was considered likely to be a technical artifact of the sequencing pipeline. A further reported finding was that TCR beta sequences accurately predicted the HLA-A and HLA-B alleles for most subjects in the first cohort. Immune exposure information for the cohort was limited to CMV serostatus. Correlated functional status among segregating V segments might be attributable to linkage disequilibrium, but an unknown experimental factor could not be ruled out.

Including the terminal cysteine and phenylalanine, the CDR3 comprises 16 residues. The only DNA kept is the CDR3, 48 bases in frame from the first base. Concerning this clone: This clone's antigen is unknown. Base qualities are not recorded, but no much larger clone differs from it by a single base.

The cohort consisted of 650 to 700 healthy bone marrow donors. Cohort members were all nominally healthy when sampled, although unrecorded immune exposures were likely present. The donor was CMV seronegative and was included in the group of under 450 seronegative cohort members. A peripheral blood sample was provided by each donor, and peripheral blood mononuclear cells were used for TCR beta sequencing. The Qiagen DNeasy Blood Extraction Kit was used to extract genomic DNA from the blood cell samples. Library method: the immunoSEQ multiplex PCR assay. For the multiplex PCR, a mixture combining 60 forward primers for TCR Vbeta segments and 13 reverse primers for TCR Jbeta segments was used. A multiplex PCR assay on genomic DNA amplified the CDR3 region of rearranged TCR beta genes. Amplified TCR beta libraries were sequenced as 87-base-pair reads on the Illumina HiSeq System. The original methods were these. A later analysis tallied 75 million to 95 million unique TCR beta chains across the roughly 610 repertoires, and approximately 9.9 million of those chains were shared by two or more donors. A nearest-neighbor algorithm error-corrected the raw reads and collapsed the reads into unique sequences, merging closely related sequences to remove PCR and sequencing errors. V, D and J gene segments were assigned by aligning CDR3 sequences to IMGT reference sequences. Each retained sequence needed at least a six-nucleotide match to both a V gene segment and a J gene segment. Rearrangements were classified as productive when the CDR3 lacked stop codons and remained in frame with V and J, and all other rearrangements were classified as non-productive. CDR3 was defined by IMGT convention, running from the second conserved V-encoded cysteine to the conserved J-encoded phenylalanine. The earlier analysis of about 570 of the donors excluded any sequence lacking an unambiguous match to a single V gene segment. An earlier analysis of approximately 590 of the donors classified V segments as functional when productive rearrangements were above 56.7% and as segregating when the standard deviation between donors was above 5%. To diagnose cytomegalovirus status from the catalog of TCR beta chain sequences, a statistical classification framework was built. V and J gene assignment, in a later analysis, came from comparing TCR nucleotide sequences with IMGT/GENE-DB human TR gene sequences. Using the TCRdist pipeline, a later analysis assigned CDR3 sequences along with most-parsimonious VDJ recombination scenarios. A later analysis defined each TCR beta chain by its CDR3 amino acid sequence plus V-gene family, and excluded reads lacking a unique V-gene family. In a later analysis, 500 to 700 highly shared, low-generation-probability nucleotide sequences were removed to address suspected cross-contamination and a sequencing artifact. For each public chain, a later analysis derived a clonal expansion index from normalized ranks of inferred template counts within each repertoire. In a later analysis, generation probabilities were computed using a VDJ recombination model fitted to out-of-frame rearrangements, and the results were checked against IGoR. In a later analysis, hypergeometric tests were used to score TCR-TCR, TCR-HLA and TCR-CMV co-occurrence, with a repertoire-size bias correction applied to TCR pairs. In a later analysis, false discovery rates were estimated by permuting HLA or CMV assignments 20 times. A later analysis grouped co-occurring TCRs with DBSCAN, adding TCRdist sequence similarity when clustering within HLA-allele-positive subsets. For co-occurrence clustering, repertoires with fewer than 30,000 or more than 120,000 public chains were excluded, along with four or five repertoires with anomalous nucleotide sharing. As stored in TCRdb, this immuneACCESS dataset retains in-frame rearrangements with V and J assigned. A fraction of the clones does not appear; measured against another copy, unresolved V genes explain less than half of the discrepancy, and the remainder lacks a known reason. V, J and clone size derive from that table, while D and trimming were established from the DNA sequence. Across this sample there are more than 150,000 clones, with 80% seen only once. Clones ranked in the top ten supply around 0.69% of the sample.

In this chain, TRBV12-2 is recombined with TRBJ1-2; TRBD1 is the table's D call and was not checked against the DNA. TRBV12-2 is termed a pseudogene. The sequence derives from a boy aged 5-17 years in good health and CMV-seronegative. Sequenced sample: PBMCs. The DNA sequence is as follows: TGTGCAAGTCGCTCCAAAAAACCGACAGTGAACTATGGCTACACCTTC. This encodes CASRSKKPTVNYGYTF.